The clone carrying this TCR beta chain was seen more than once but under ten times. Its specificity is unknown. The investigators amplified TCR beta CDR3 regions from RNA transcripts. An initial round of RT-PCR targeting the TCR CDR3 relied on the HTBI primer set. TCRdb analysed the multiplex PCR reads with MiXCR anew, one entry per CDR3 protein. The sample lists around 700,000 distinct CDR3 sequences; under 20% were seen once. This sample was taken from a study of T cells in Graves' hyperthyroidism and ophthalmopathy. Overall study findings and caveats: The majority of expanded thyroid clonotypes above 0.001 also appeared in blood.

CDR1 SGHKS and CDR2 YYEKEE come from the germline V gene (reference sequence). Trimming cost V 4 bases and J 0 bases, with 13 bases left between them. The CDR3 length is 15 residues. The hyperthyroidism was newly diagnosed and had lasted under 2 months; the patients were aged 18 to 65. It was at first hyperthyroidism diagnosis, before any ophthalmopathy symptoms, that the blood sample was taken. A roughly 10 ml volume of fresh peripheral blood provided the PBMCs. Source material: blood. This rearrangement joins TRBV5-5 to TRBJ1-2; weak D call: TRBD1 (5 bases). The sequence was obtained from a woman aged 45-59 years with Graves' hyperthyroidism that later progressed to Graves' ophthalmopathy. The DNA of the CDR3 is TGTGCCAGCAGCCCAAGTGGGGGGACTAACTATGGCTACACCTTC. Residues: CASSPSGGTNYGYTF.